These T cell receptor beta chains were read from a single sample in a study of shared clonotypes between healthy human individuals. Data came from immunoSEQ multiplex PCR; TCRdb stores just in-frame clones and leaves some out. The sample shows 330,000 or so clones, roughly 70% of them seen only once. Specimen: memory CD4+ T cells sorted from blood. These receptors all stem from a man between 25 and 39 years old in good health. Both conserved end residues are part of each CDR3. D genes are given only for firm matches. Size values are once, few and many counts, or a class for expanded clones, and some rows have none.

CDR3nt	CDR3aa	abundance	d_gene	v_gene	j_gene
TGTGCCAGCAGCCACAGGGCGGGAGGGCCTGAGACCCAGTACTTC	CASSHRAGGPETQYF	.	TRBD2	TRBV11-2	TRBJ2-5
TGTGCCAGCAGCTCTGGGACTAGCGGGAGCACAGATACGCAGTATTTT	CASSSGTSGSTDTQYF	.	TRBD2	TRBV7-9	TRBJ2-3
TGTGCCAGTAGTGGCACAGGGGCCTATGGCTACACCTTC	CASSGTGAYGYTF	few	TRBD1	TRBV19	TRBJ1-2
TGTGCCAGCAGTTCCCCAGCCTGGTCAGGGTACAATGAGCAGTTCTTC	CASSSPAWSGYNEQFF	.	.	TRBV28	TRBJ2-1
TGTGCCAGTAGTCCCCTGGGACAGGGGGCTCACGAGCAGTACTTC	CASSPLGQGAHEQYF	many	TRBD1	TRBV19	TRBJ2-7
TGTGCCAGCAGCTTAGTGCCCCTATGGGGCAGCTATGGCTACACCTTC	CASSLVPLWGSYGYTF	.	.	TRBV11-1	TRBJ1-2
TGCAGCGTTGATAGACAACTAGTCTATGGCTACACCTTC	CSVDRQLVYGYTF	.	.	TRBV29-1	TRBJ1-2
TGTGCAGCCCGGAAAGGGACAGGGGTCGACGAGCAGTACTTC	CAARKGTGVDEQYF	.	TRBD1	TRBV6-1	TRBJ2-7
TGTGCCAGCAGTTACGGACTCTCTGGAAACACCATATATTTT	CASSYGLSGNTIYF	few	.	TRBV6-5	TRBJ1-3
TGTGCCAGCAGCTTATTGGGGACGAACACTGAAGCTTTCTTT	CASSLLGTNTEAFF	.	.	TRBV7-6	TRBJ1-1